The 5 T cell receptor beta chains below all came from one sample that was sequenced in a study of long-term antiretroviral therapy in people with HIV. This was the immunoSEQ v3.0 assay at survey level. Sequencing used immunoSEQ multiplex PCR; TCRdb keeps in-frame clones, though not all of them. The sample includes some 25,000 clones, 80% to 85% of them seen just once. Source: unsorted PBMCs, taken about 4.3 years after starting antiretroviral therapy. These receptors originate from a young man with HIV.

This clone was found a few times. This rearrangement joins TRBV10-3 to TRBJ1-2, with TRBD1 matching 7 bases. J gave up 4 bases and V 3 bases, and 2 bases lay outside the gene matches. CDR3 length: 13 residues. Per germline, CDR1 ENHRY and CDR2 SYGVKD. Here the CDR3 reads CAISDGTAYGYTF. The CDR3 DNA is TGTGCCATCAGTGACGGGACAGCCTATGGCTACACCTTC.

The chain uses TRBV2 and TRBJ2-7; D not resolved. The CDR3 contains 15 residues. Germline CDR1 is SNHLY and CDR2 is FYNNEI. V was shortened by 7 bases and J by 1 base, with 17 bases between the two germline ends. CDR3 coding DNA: TGTGCCAGCACTGCCCGGGCCGTACCGTCCTACGAGCAGTACTTC. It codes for CASTARAVPSYEQYF.

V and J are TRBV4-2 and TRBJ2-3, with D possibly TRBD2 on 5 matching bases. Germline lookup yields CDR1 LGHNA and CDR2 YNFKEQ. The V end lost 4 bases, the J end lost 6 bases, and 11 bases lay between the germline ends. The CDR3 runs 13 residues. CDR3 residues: CASSLPLADTQYF. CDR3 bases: TGTGCCAGCAGCCTTCCTTTAGCGGATACGCAGTATTTT.

The CDR3 here is CASSPSTSGSDTGELFF. CDR3 sequence (DNA): TGTGCCAGCAGTCCCTCGACTAGCGGCTCAGACACCGGGGAGCTGTTTTTT. V and J are TRBV6-4 and TRBJ2-2; 9 nucleotides match TRBD2. The CDR3 has 17 amino acids. V trimming: 5 bases; J trimming: 3 bases; junction bases outside the gene matches: 10. CDR1 is MRHNA, CDR2 SNTAGT, per germline.

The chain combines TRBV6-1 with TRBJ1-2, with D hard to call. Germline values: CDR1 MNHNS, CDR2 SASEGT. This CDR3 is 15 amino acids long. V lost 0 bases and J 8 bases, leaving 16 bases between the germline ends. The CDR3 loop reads CASSEALPPDRGYTF. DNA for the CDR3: TGTGCCAGCAGTGAAGCGCTTCCCCCCGACCGGGGCTACACCTTC.